Listed below are T cell receptor beta chains from one sample, sequenced in a study of blood T cell repertoires in COVID-19. Only in-frame clones appear in the TCRdb table, and some are missing; sequencing was by immunoSEQ multiplex PCR. The table lists more than 60,000 clones, roughly nine tenths of them singletons, with around 4.4% in the top ten. The specimen sequenced was peripheral blood. These receptors were obtained from a man aged 45-65 years with active COVID-19. Both conserved end residues are part of each CDR3. D genes are given only for firm matches. Clone size appears in some rows only: once, few, many, or a class for an expanded clone.

d_call: .; v_call: TRBV18; j_call: TRBJ2-1; clone_size: .; cdr3_nt: TGTGCCAGCTCAGCGGGTAACCCTAACTACAATGAGCAGTTCTTC; cdr3_aa: CASSAGNPNYNEQFF
d_call: TRBD1; v_call: TRBV28; j_call: TRBJ2-7; clone_size: few; cdr3_nt: TGTGCCAGCAGTTCAGAGGGGACAGGGAAACCCTACGAGCAGTACTTC; cdr3_aa: CASSSEGTGKPYEQYF
d_call: .; v_call: TRBV7-6; j_call: TRBJ2-7; clone_size: .; cdr3_nt: TGTGCCAGCAGCCACGGTGTGTCCTACGAGCAGTACTTC; cdr3_aa: CASSHGVSYEQYF
d_call: TRBD1; v_call: TRBV5-1; j_call: TRBJ2-5; clone_size: .; cdr3_nt: TGCGCCAGCAACCCGGGACAGTTGGAGACCCAGTACTTC; cdr3_aa: CASNPGQLETQYF
d_call: TRBD1; v_call: TRBV19; j_call: TRBJ1-2; clone_size: .; cdr3_nt: TGTGCCAGTAGTCCAGAGGACAGGGACCTATATGGCTACACCTTC; cdr3_aa: CASSPEDRDLYGYTF
d_call: .; v_call: TRBV11-2; j_call: TRBJ2-7; clone_size: .; cdr3_nt: TGTGCCAGCAGCTTAGATTTCGGGGGTGTCTACGAGCAGTACTTC; cdr3_aa: CASSLDFGGVYEQYF
d_call: .; v_call: TRBV3-1/TRBV3-2; j_call: TRBJ2-7; clone_size: few; cdr3_nt: TGTGCCAGCAGCCACCTATTCGACCCGGGGAAGCAGTACTTC; cdr3_aa: CASSHLFDPGKQYF
d_call: .; v_call: TRBV6-2/TRBV6-3; j_call: TRBJ2-7; clone_size: .; cdr3_nt: TGTGCCAGCAGTTGGGCAGGGGGGACCTACGAGCAGTACTTC; cdr3_aa: CASSWAGGTYEQYF
d_call: .; v_call: TRBV5-6; j_call: TRBJ1-1; clone_size: .; cdr3_nt: TGTGCCAGCAGCTTGAAACAGATTATGAACACTGAAGCTTTCTTT; cdr3_aa: CASSLKQIMNTEAFF
d_call: .; v_call: TRBV27; j_call: TRBJ2-1; clone_size: .; cdr3_nt: TGTGCCAGCAGTTTAAGAATCGGGATCAATGAGCAGTTCTTC; cdr3_aa: CASSLRIGINEQFF
d_call: TRBD2; v_call: TRBV5-4; j_call: TRBJ2-2; clone_size: .; cdr3_nt: TGTGCCAGCAGCCCTGGAGCGGGGGGGAACACCGGGGAGCTGTTTTTT; cdr3_aa: CASSPGAGGNTGELFF
d_call: TRBD2; v_call: TRBV4-1; j_call: TRBJ2-3; clone_size: .; cdr3_nt: TGCGCCAGCAGCAGCGGGGGTGCGGGAGATACGCAGTATTTT; cdr3_aa: CASSSGGAGDTQYF
d_call: .; v_call: TRBV19; j_call: TRBJ2-5; clone_size: .; cdr3_nt: TGTGCCAGTAGCCCAACCCGCGCGGCGACCCAGTACTTC; cdr3_aa: CASSPTRAATQYF
d_call: TRBD1; v_call: TRBV19; j_call: TRBJ2-5; clone_size: .; cdr3_nt: TGTGCCAGTAGTTCGAGGGGGCTGATGGAGACCCAGTACTTC; cdr3_aa: CASSSRGLMETQYF
d_call: .; v_call: TRBV7-2; j_call: TRBJ2-2; clone_size: .; cdr3_nt: TGTGCCAGCAGCTTAGCGGGAGGTCGGGAGCTGTTTTTT; cdr3_aa: CASSLAGGRELFF
d_call: .; v_call: TRBV5-3; j_call: TRBJ1-2; clone_size: .; cdr3_nt: TGTGCCAGAAGCTTGTATTTGCCAGGAAACTATGGCTACACCTTC; cdr3_aa: CARSLYLPGNYGYTF
d_call: .; v_call: TRBV12-3/TRBV12-4; j_call: TRBJ1-4; clone_size: .; cdr3_nt: TGTGCCAGCAGCCCGGGAGTTAAACTGTTTTTT; cdr3_aa: CASSPGVKLFF
d_call: .; v_call: TRBV13; j_call: TRBJ1-6; clone_size: .; cdr3_nt: TGTGCCAGCAGCTTAGGACAGGGCAATTCACCCCTCCACTTT; cdr3_aa: CASSLGQGNSPLHF
d_call: TRBD1; v_call: TRBV7-3; j_call: TRBJ2-1; clone_size: once; cdr3_nt: TGTGCCAGCAGCACCCGGGACAGGGCGACCTACAATGAGCAGTTCTTC; cdr3_aa: CASSTRDRATYNEQFF
d_call: TRBD1; v_call: TRBV24-1; j_call: TRBJ1-4; clone_size: .; cdr3_nt: TGTGCCACCAGTGACCCGACAGGGGATGGCGAAAAACTGTTTTTT; cdr3_aa: CATSDPTGDGEKLFF
d_call: TRBD1; v_call: TRBV7-6; j_call: TRBJ2-1; clone_size: .; cdr3_nt: TGTGCCAGCAGCTTTGAGGGGACAGCCTACAATGAGCAGTTCTTC; cdr3_aa: CASSFEGTAYNEQFF
d_call: TRBD1; v_call: TRBV5-1; j_call: TRBJ2-3; clone_size: .; cdr3_nt: TGCGCCAGCAGCAAGGGGGCTTTCTCAGATACGCAGTATTTT; cdr3_aa: CASSKGAFSDTQYF
d_call: .; v_call: TRBV28; j_call: TRBJ2-3; clone_size: .; cdr3_nt: TGTGCCAGCAGTTTATGGGGACTGGGGGCAGATACGCAGTATTTT; cdr3_aa: CASSLWGLGADTQYF
d_call: TRBD2; v_call: TRBV12-3/TRBV12-4; j_call: TRBJ2-1; clone_size: .; cdr3_nt: TGTGCCAGCAGTTTCGGGGGGGAGCAGTTCTTC; cdr3_aa: CASSFGGEQFF
d_call: .; v_call: TRBV19; j_call: TRBJ1-6; clone_size: .; cdr3_nt: TGTGCCAGTAGTAACCGACAGAATTCACCCCTCCACTTT; cdr3_aa: CASSNRQNSPLHF
d_call: .; v_call: TRBV9; j_call: TRBJ1-3; clone_size: .; cdr3_nt: TGTGCCAGCAGCGGGCAGGGTAAAGGAAACACCATATATTTT; cdr3_aa: CASSGQGKGNTIYF
d_call: TRBD2; v_call: TRBV9; j_call: TRBJ2-7; clone_size: once; cdr3_nt: TGTGCCAGCAGCGTAGGCGGGAGGGCCGACTACGAGCAGTACTTC; cdr3_aa: CASSVGGRADYEQYF
d_call: .; v_call: TRBV7-2; j_call: TRBJ1-5; clone_size: once; cdr3_nt: TGTGCCAGCAGCATCCGGGACTCCACAACGGCTCAGCCCCAGCATTTT; cdr3_aa: CASSIRDSTTAQPQHF
d_call: .; v_call: TRBV18; j_call: TRBJ1-5; clone_size: .; cdr3_nt: TGTGCCAGCTCACAAAACAGGGACCAGCCCCAGCATTTT; cdr3_aa: CASSQNRDQPQHF
d_call: .; v_call: TRBV9; j_call: TRBJ1-1; clone_size: .; cdr3_nt: TGTGCCAGCAGCCCGGGGGGCCCTGCGGGGACTGAAGCTTTCTTT; cdr3_aa: CASSPGGPAGTEAFF
d_call: TRBD2; v_call: TRBV11-2; j_call: TRBJ2-1; clone_size: .; cdr3_nt: TGTGCCAGCAGTTCTTCTAGCGGACTGGCTGAGCAGTTCTTC; cdr3_aa: CASSSSSGLAEQFF
d_call: .; v_call: TRBV7-2; j_call: TRBJ1-1; clone_size: .; cdr3_nt: TGTGCCAGCAGCTCCAGGCAGGGAAGGTACCAAAAGGCTTTCTTT; cdr3_aa: CASSSRQGRYQKAFF
d_call: TRBD1; v_call: TRBV28; j_call: TRBJ2-7; clone_size: .; cdr3_nt: TGTGCCAGCAGCTCCACGCGGGACAGGGGAAACGAGCAGTACTTC; cdr3_aa: CASSSTRDRGNEQYF
d_call: TRBD2; v_call: TRBV5-1; j_call: TRBJ2-1; clone_size: .; cdr3_nt: TGCGCCAGCAGCTTGTTACTAGCGGCCTACAATGAGCAGTTCTTC; cdr3_aa: CASSLLLAAYNEQFF
d_call: .; v_call: TRBV11-2; j_call: TRBJ2-2; clone_size: .; cdr3_nt: TGTGCCAGCAGACAGGGTTTTGGCGGGGAGCTGTTTTTT; cdr3_aa: CASRQGFGGELFF
d_call: .; v_call: TRBV6-5; j_call: TRBJ1-1; clone_size: .; cdr3_nt: TGTGCCAGCGAGCCCGCGGGGACGAACACTGAAGCTTTCTTT; cdr3_aa: CASEPAGTNTEAFF
d_call: TRBD1; v_call: TRBV9; j_call: TRBJ2-2; clone_size: .; cdr3_nt: TGTGCCAGCAGCTCACTCCCAGGGGACAGGGGACCCGGGGAGCTGTTTTTT; cdr3_aa: CASSSLPGDRGPGELFF
d_call: .; v_call: TRBV4-3; j_call: TRBJ2-3; clone_size: .; cdr3_nt: TGCGCCAGCAGCCAACGCGGCGCGGGTAGCACAGATACGCAGTATTTT; cdr3_aa: CASSQRGAGSTDTQYF
d_call: .; v_call: TRBV5-6; j_call: TRBJ2-1; clone_size: .; cdr3_nt: TGTGCCAGCAGCTTGGGGCTCGGGGTTGGGCCCACAGCCTACAATGAGCAGTTCTTC; cdr3_aa: CASSLGLGVGPTAYNEQFF
d_call: .; v_call: TRBV20-1; j_call: TRBJ2-3; clone_size: .; cdr3_nt: TGCAGGTTATCGGGTGGGGATACGCAGTATTTT; cdr3_aa: CRLSGGDTQYF
d_call: .; v_call: TRBV29-1; j_call: TRBJ2-1; clone_size: .; cdr3_nt: TGCAGCGCCTCACTCGTAAAGGGGGAGCAGTTCTTC; cdr3_aa: CSASLVKGEQFF
d_call: TRBD2; v_call: TRBV11-3; j_call: TRBJ2-3; clone_size: few; cdr3_nt: TGTGCCAGCACCAACGGGGGGGGTACGATGGAAGTAGATACGCAGTATTTT; cdr3_aa: CASTNGGGTMEVDTQYF
d_call: .; v_call: TRBV5-4; j_call: TRBJ2-7; clone_size: .; cdr3_nt: TGTGCCAGCAGCTTGGCAGGGGTAGGCGAGCAGTACTTC; cdr3_aa: CASSLAGVGEQYF
d_call: .; v_call: TRBV6-5; j_call: TRBJ2-1; clone_size: .; cdr3_nt: TGTGCCAGCAGCGCTAGCACAAGCTCCTACAATGAGCAGTTCTTC; cdr3_aa: CASSASTSSYNEQFF
d_call: .; v_call: TRBV5-1; j_call: TRBJ1-5; clone_size: .; cdr3_nt: TGCGCCAGCAGCTTGAGGGGTGAAGGAAATCAGCCCCAGCATTTT; cdr3_aa: CASSLRGEGNQPQHF
d_call: .; v_call: TRBV7-8; j_call: TRBJ1-6; clone_size: .; cdr3_nt: TGTGCCAGCAGTTTCCGGGACATTGATTCACCCCTCCACTTT; cdr3_aa: CASSFRDIDSPLHF
d_call: .; v_call: TRBV29-1; j_call: TRBJ1-2; clone_size: .; cdr3_nt: TGCAGCGCACAGTTATCCTATGGCTACACCTTC; cdr3_aa: CSAQLSYGYTF
d_call: TRBD1; v_call: TRBV6-5; j_call: TRBJ1-2; clone_size: .; cdr3_nt: TGTGCCAGCAGTCCAGTCCGGACAGGATTACTTGGCTACACCTTC; cdr3_aa: CASSPVRTGLLGYTF
d_call: .; v_call: TRBV7-2; j_call: TRBJ1-4; clone_size: .; cdr3_nt: TGTGCCAGCAGCCGTGGCCTTAATGAAAAACTGTTTTTT; cdr3_aa: CASSRGLNEKLFF
d_call: TRBD1; v_call: TRBV27; j_call: TRBJ2-5; clone_size: .; cdr3_nt: TGTGCCAGCAGTTCCTTCAGGGGGCTGGAGACCCAGTACTTC; cdr3_aa: CASSSFRGLETQYF
d_call: TRBD2; v_call: TRBV20-1; j_call: TRBJ2-1; clone_size: .; cdr3_nt: TGCAGTGCCAGTGGGGTACTAGCGGGAGTTGGTAATGAGCAGTTCTTC; cdr3_aa: CSASGVLAGVGNEQFF
d_call: .; v_call: TRBV11-2; j_call: TRBJ1-1; clone_size: .; cdr3_nt: TGTGCCAGCAGCTTACCAGGGCTTGTAGCTGAAGCTTTCTTT; cdr3_aa: CASSLPGLVAEAFF